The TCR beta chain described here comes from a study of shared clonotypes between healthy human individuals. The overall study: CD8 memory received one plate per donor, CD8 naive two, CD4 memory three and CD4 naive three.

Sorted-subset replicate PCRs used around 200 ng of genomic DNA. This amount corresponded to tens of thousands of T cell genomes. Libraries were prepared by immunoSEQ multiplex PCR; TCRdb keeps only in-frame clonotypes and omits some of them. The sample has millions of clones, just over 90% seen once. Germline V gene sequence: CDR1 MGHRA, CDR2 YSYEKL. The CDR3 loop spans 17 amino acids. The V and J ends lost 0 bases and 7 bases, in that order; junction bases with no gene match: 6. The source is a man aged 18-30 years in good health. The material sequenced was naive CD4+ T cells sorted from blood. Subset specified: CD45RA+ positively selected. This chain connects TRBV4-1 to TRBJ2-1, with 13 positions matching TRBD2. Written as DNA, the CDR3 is TGCGCCAGCAGCCAAGAACTAGCGGGAGGGTTTCGTAATGAGCAGTTCTTC. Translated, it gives CASSQELAGGFRNEQFF.